The 32 T cell receptor beta chains listed next were all sequenced from one sample in a study of long-term antiretroviral therapy in people with HIV. Version v3.0 of the immunoSEQ assay ran at survey level. Generated by immunoSEQ multiplex PCR, the TCRdb table keeps only in-frame clones and is missing some. The sample contains about 14,000 clones, around 76% of which appear only once. The source was unsorted PBMCs, collected 3.1 years after starting antiretroviral therapy. These receptors all stem from a man aged 40-49 years with HIV.

The rearrangement uses TRBV25-1 and TRBJ2-7; 8 bases are a match to TRBD1. Per the germline V gene, CDR1 is MGHDK and CDR2 is SYGVNS. Losses at the gene ends were 8 bases for V and 2 bases for J; bases not matched to a gene: 5. The CDR3 covers 13 residues. The CDR3 reads CASGWTGTYEQYF. The CDR3 region has the DNA TGTGCCAGCGGGTGGACAGGGACCTACGAGCAGTACTTC.

The chain combines TRBV5-1 with TRBJ1-1; 7 bases match TRBD1. J was trimmed by 5 bases and V by 0 bases; bases with no gene match: 7. The CDR3 is 15 amino acids. Germline CDR1 SGHRS, CDR2 YFSETQ. For the CDR3, the DNA is TGCGCCAGCAGCTTGGCCGCGGACAGGTTGACTGAAGCTTTCTTT. This translates into CASSLAADRLTEAFF.

By sample fraction, this clone is medium-sized. This rearrangement joins TRBV2 to TRBJ2-4; 11 positions agree with TRBD2. Germline assignment: CDR1 SNHLY and CDR2 FYNNEI. V gave up 4 bases and J gave up 7 bases; unmatched junction bases: 6. The CDR3 totals 15 residues. CDR3 DNA: TGTGCCAGCAGTGCCCCGGGACTAGCGGCTAACATTCAGTACTTC. Amino acids: CASSAPGLAANIQYF.

This clone counts as medium-sized. The chain's CDR3 is CAWSVMMGMDTEAFF. Here the CDR3 DNA reads TGTGCCTGGAGTGTAATGATGGGGATGGACACTGAAGCTTTCTTT. This chain links TRBV30 with TRBJ1-1; D unresolved. Trimming stripped 0 bases from V and 3 bases from J, with 14 bases between. The germline gives CDR1 GTSNPN, CDR2 SVGIG (reference sequence). The CDR3 extends over 15 amino acids.

The CDR3 is CASSLSPSNYGYTF. DNA for the CDR3: TGTGCCAGCAGTTTATCCCCGAGTAACTATGGCTACACCTTC. V and J are TRBV6-6 and TRBJ1-2; D not resolved. Trimming stripped 4 bases from V and 1 base from J, with 10 bases between. This CDR3 contains 14 residues. CDR1 is MNHNY and CDR2 is SVGAGI in the germline V gene (reference sequence).

This clone was picked up one time. The V and J genes are TRBV6-5 and TRBJ1-1, with TRBD1 identical over 8 bases. With 4 bases clipped from V and 4 bases from J, the junction kept 11 bases outside the gene matches. CDR1 is MNHEY, CDR2 SVGAGI, per germline. The CDR3 is 16 amino acids. CDR3 sequence (DNA): TGTGCCAGCAGTTCCTATGCAGGACAGGGCGGCACTGAAGCTTTCTTT. Its translation: CASSSYAGQGGTEAFF.

The chain recombines TRBV5-4 with TRBJ2-1, with D tentatively TRBD2 (5 bases). This CDR3 comprises 11 residues. CDR1 SGHNT and CDR2 YYREEE come from the germline V gene (reference sequence). Trimming removed 4 bases from V and 9 bases from J, with 8 bases in between. CDR3 DNA sequence: TGTGCCAGCAGCACTGGGAGTGAGCAGTTCTTC. Its translation is CASSTGSEQFF.

The chain couples TRBV5-5 to TRBJ2-5; tentative D call: TRBD1 (6 bases). Germline loops: CDR1 SGHKS, CDR2 YYEKEE (reference sequence). The CDR3 totals 15 residues. Between the trimmed V and J ends, which lost 3 bases and 5 bases, there was a span of 17 bases. The CDR3 loop is CASSSTGLNWETQYF. DNA of the CDR3: TGTGCCAGCAGCTCGACAGGTTTAAATTGGGAGACCCAGTACTTC.

The chain employs TRBV6-5 and TRBJ1-1; D is undetermined. V was clipped by 6 bases and J by 1 base, with 6 bases between them. Germline V gene data show CDR1 as MNHEY and CDR2 as SVGAGI. The CDR3 contains 12 residues. DNA for the CDR3: TGTGCCAGCAGCCGAGGGAACACTGAAGCTTTCTTT. Translation gives CASSRGNTEAFF.

CDR3 sequence reads: CASFYLQGANNGYTF. The CDR3 DNA reads as TGTGCCAGCTTCTACCTTCAGGGGGCGAACAATGGCTACACCTTC. The chain recombines TRBV6-1 with TRBJ1-2; 8 nucleotides align to TRBD1. V lost 8 bases, J lost 6 bases, and 14 bases stayed unmatched. Germline-derived CDR1 and CDR2 are MNHNS and SASEGT. The CDR3 has 15 amino acids.

The chain is built from TRBV19 and TRBJ1-5, with D possibly being TRBD1 (5 bases). V lost 6 bases, J lost 0 bases, and 12 bases lay in between. This CDR3 is built from 15 residues. The germline CDR1 and CDR2 sequences are LNHDA and SQIVND (reference sequence). The CDR3 region has the DNA TGTGCCAGTAGCCCTCGGGGCTTTAGCAATCAGCCCCAGCATTTT. Encoded protein: CASSPRGFSNQPQHF.

The gene calls are TRBV25-1 and TRBJ2-3; 10 bases agree with TRBD1. Germline V gene data show CDR1 as MGHDK and CDR2 as SYGVNS. Germline trimming cut 6 bases from V and 1 base from J; bases unmatched to any gene: 7. The CDR3 is made up of 16 amino acids. The chain's CDR3 is CASSPRTGGRTDTQYF. The CDR3 nucleotides read TGTGCCAGCAGCCCCAGGACAGGGGGGCGCACAGATACGCAGTATTTT.

The V call is TRBV25-1, the J call TRBJ2-7; TRBD1 aligns across 9 bases. CDR1 and CDR2 (germline): MGHDK, SYGVNS. V trimming: 7 bases; J trimming: 0 bases; junction bases outside the gene matches: 1. The CDR3 has 13 amino acids. The CDR3 bases are TGTGCCAGCATGGGACAGGGCTCCTACGAGCAGTACTTC. It specifies CASMGQGSYEQYF.

This chain connects TRBV9 to TRBJ1-2; tentatively, D is TRBD1 (5 bases). With 0 bases removed from V and 4 bases from J, the gap between germline ends came to 13 bases. Germline V CDR1 and CDR2: SGDLS, YYNGEE. The CDR3 is 15 amino acids. CDR3 region: CASSVDPTASYGYTF. CDR3 in DNA: TGTGCCAGCAGCGTAGACCCGACAGCAAGCTATGGCTACACCTTC.

This clone has a single count. CDR3 nucleotide sequence: TGTGCCAGCAGTGACCTTGGGCGGGGAGATGGCTACACCTTC. It yields the protein CASSDLGRGDGYTF. This chain joins TRBV6-1 and TRBJ1-2; D remains unclear. The CDR3 loop spans 14 amino acids. Germline V CDR1 and CDR2: MNHNS, SASEGT. With 3 bases removed from V and 6 bases from J, the gap between germline ends came to 14 bases.

This clone was observed a handful of times. CDR3 residues: CASSPQGINTGELFF. CDR3 sequence (DNA): TGTGCCAGCAGCCCTCAGGGGATTAACACCGGGGAGCTGTTTTTT. V and J are TRBV11-2 and TRBJ2-2, with D possibly matching TRBD1 (6 bases). V was shortened by 5 bases and J by 2 bases, with 12 bases between the two germline ends. Looked up from germline, CDR1 is SGHAT and CDR2 is FQNNGV. There are 15 residues in the CDR3.

In this sample, this clone turned up a few times. The chain employs TRBV30 and TRBJ1-2; D is uncertain. Trimming left V 2 bases short and J 4 bases short, with 8 bases between. Germline V gene lookup returns CDR1 GTSNPN and CDR2 SVGIG (reference sequence). The CDR3 is 12 amino acids. The CDR3 sequence: CAWSPGIYGYTF. The DNA for the CDR3 is TGTGCCTGGAGTCCAGGAATCTATGGCTACACCTTC.

The J gene is TRBJ2-2, the V gene TRBV5-6; 11 nucleotides line up with TRBD1. This CDR3 region has 15 residues. The V and J ends lost 4 bases and 7 bases, in that order; junction bases with no gene match: 6. Germline V gene sequence: CDR1 SGHDT, CDR2 YYEEEE. In nucleotides, the CDR3 is TGTGCCAGCAGCCTTGGACAGGGGGCGAACGGGGAGCTGTTTTTT. Its translation: CASSLGQGANGELFF. Full variable domain (rest looked up from reference TRBV5-6 and TRBJ2-2): DAGVTQSPTHLIKTRGQQVTLRCSPKSGHDTVSWYQQALGQGPQFIFQYYEEEERQRGNFPDRFSGHQFPNYSSELNVNALLLGDSALYLCASSLGQGANGELFFGEGSRLTVL.

This clone was detected only a few times. The chain joins TRBV19 to TRBJ2-7; D gene unclear. The V end was cut by 5 bases, the J end by 4 bases, with 12 bases between. Germline CDR1 and CDR2: LNHDA and SQIVND (reference sequence). The CDR3 runs to 13 residues. CDR3 residues: CASSYGRIYEQYF. Written as DNA, the CDR3 is TGTGCCAGTAGTTACGGCAGAATTTACGAGCAGTACTTC.

V is TRBV7-3 and J is TRBJ2-1, with TRBD2 matching 7 bases. With 5 bases clipped from V and 4 bases from J, the junction kept 5 bases outside the gene matches. The CDR3 spans 14 residues. Germline V lookup: CDR1 SGHTA, CDR2 FQGTGA. This chain's CDR3 is CASSPSGGYNEQFF. The CDR3 DNA reads TGTGCCAGCAGCCCTAGCGGAGGTTACAATGAGCAGTTCTTC.

In this sample, this clone turned up a few times. The chain uses TRBV6-1 and TRBJ1-3; D is undetermined. Germline V gene sequence: CDR1 MNHNS, CDR2 SASEGT. The CDR3 is 15 residues long. The ends were cut back, 2 bases at V and 0 bases at J, with 8 bases in the middle. CDR3 sequence: CASSEMGSSGNTIYF. DNA for the CDR3: TGTGCCAGCAGTGAAATGGGCAGCTCTGGAAACACCATATATTTT.

This clone was counted between two and nine times. The chain combines TRBV27 with TRBJ1-5; no clear D gene. Per germline, CDR1 MNHEY and CDR2 SMNVEV (reference sequence). The ends were cut back, 0 bases at V and 4 bases at J, with 10 bases in the middle. The CDR3 has 15 residues. The CDR3 coding sequence is TGTGCCAGCAGTTTATCGGGAGGATTTAATCAGCCCCAGCATTTT. Protein sequence: CASSLSGGFNQPQHF.

This clone showed up just once. The genes are TRBV6-5 and TRBJ1-2, with 7 nucleotides matching TRBD1. Germline V CDR1 and CDR2: MNHEY, SVGAGI. V dropped 4 bases and J dropped 4; count of bases not matched to a gene: 0. This CDR3 has 12 amino acids. The CDR3 here is CASSSGGYGYTF. Written as DNA, the CDR3 is TGTGCCAGCAGTTCAGGGGGCTATGGCTACACCTTC.

Only one count was recorded for this clone. V is TRBV6-1 and J is TRBJ1-5, with D uncertain. Germline V gene data show CDR1 as MNHNS and CDR2 as SASEGT. V was trimmed by 7 bases and J by 6 bases, leaving 7 bases between them. This CDR3 region has 11 residues. This CDR3 reads CASNSGQPQHF. For the CDR3, the DNA is TGTGCCAGCAACAGTGGTCAGCCCCAGCATTTT.

This clone was found once. The chain joins TRBV5-1 to TRBJ2-7; D is possibly TRBD1 or TRBD2 (5 bases each). V dropped 1 base and J dropped 0 bases, with 8 bases sitting between them. CDR3 length: 14 residues. CDR1 is SGHRS, CDR2 YFSETQ, per germline. The CDR3 bases are TGCGCCAGCAGCTTGATGGGGGACTCCTACGAGCAGTACTTC. Translating it yields CASSLMGDSYEQYF.

V is TRBV9 and J is TRBJ2-2; 8 bases agree with TRBD1. Germline V gene lookup returns CDR1 SGDLS and CDR2 YYNGEE. This CDR3 has 15 residues. V trimming: 6 bases; J trimming: 7 bases; junction bases outside the gene matches: 11. CDR3 nucleotide sequence: TGTGCCAGCACAACAGGACAGGGCTCTAACGGGGAGCTGTTTTTT. It translates to CASTTGQGSNGELFF.

The chain employs TRBV18 and TRBJ2-3, with 8 bases identical to TRBD1. Per the germline V gene, CDR1 is KGHSH and CDR2 is LQKENI. Trimming cost V 5 bases and J 1 base; bases outside gene matches: 8. This CDR3 has 16 amino acids. CDR3 DNA sequence: TGTGCCAGCTCATACTTCTTGGGACAGGGCACAGATACGCAGTATTTT. It specifies CASSYFLGQGTDTQYF.

The V call is TRBV6-1, the J call TRBJ1-5, with unresolved D. Between the trimmed V and J ends, which lost 1 base and 4 bases, there was a span of 14 bases. The V gene's germline CDR1 is MNHNS and CDR2 SASEGT. This CDR3 region has 16 residues. In DNA form, the CDR3 reads TGTGCCAGCAGTGAAGGGGCTCCTGGAGGGAATCAGCCCCAGCATTTT. This codes for CASSEGAPGGNQPQHF.

This chain joins TRBV5-4 and TRBJ2-7; D is unresolved. The CDR3 covers 13 residues. Trimming shortened V by 0 bases and J by 5 bases, and 9 bases separated the two germline ends. CDR1 and CDR2 (germline): SGHNT, YYREEE (reference sequence). The CDR3 protein is CASSLGLGNEQYF. CDR3 DNA: TGTGCCAGCAGCTTGGGGTTGGGGAACGAGCAGTACTTC.

This clone showed up just once. The rearrangement joins TRBV6-1 to TRBJ2-7; 9 bases are a match to TRBD1. This CDR3 is built from 13 residues. V lost 8 bases and J lost 5; bases outside the gene matches: 7. Germline V gives CDR1 MNHNS, CDR2 SASEGT. The chain's CDR3 is CASLSGTGNEQYF. The DNA of the CDR3 is TGTGCCAGCTTATCCGGGACAGGGAACGAGCAGTACTTC.

The CDR3: CASRGRGSYNEQFF. The CDR3 coding sequence is TGTGCCAGCAGAGGGAGGGGGTCGTACAATGAGCAGTTCTTC. V and J are TRBV2 and TRBJ2-1; a weak D match, TRBD2 (7 bases). Trimming took off 6 bases at V and 4 bases at J, with 13 bases between the two ends. Per germline, CDR1 SNHLY and CDR2 FYNNEI. This CDR3 contains 14 residues.

The CDR3 sequence is CSVEVSGATNTEAFF. Here the CDR3 DNA reads TGCAGCGTTGAAGTATCGGGGGCCACGAACACTGAAGCTTTCTTT. The chain carries TRBV29-1 and TRBJ1-1; tentatively, D is TRBD1 (6 bases). Germline V gene data show CDR1 as SQVTM and CDR2 as ANQGSEA. The V end lost 1 base, the J end lost 1 base, and 13 bases lay between the germline ends. The CDR3 spans 15 residues. The full variable domain, its missing parts supplied by reference TRBV29-1 and TRBJ1-1, is SAVISQKPSRDICQRGTSLTIQCQVDSQVTMMFWYRQQPGQSLTLIATANQGSEATYESGFVIDKFPISRPNLTFSTLTVSNMSPEDSSIYLCSVEVSGATNTEAFFGQGTRLTVV.